This T cell receptor (beta chain) was captured by sequencing in a study of tumor-infiltrating lymphocytes in primary liver carcinoma. Study information: Sample yields, roughly 3.5 to 8 million productive TCRbeta reads, were similar across the tissue types. Study-level points and caveats: There was no comparison of CD4+ and CD8+ repertoires, as samples were bulk unsorted. Pairs comparing tumor with adjacent tissue or blood overlapped less than pairs drawn from tumor regions.

With 1 base removed from V and 5 bases from J, the gap between germline ends came to 11 bases. From germline, CDR1 is GTSNPN and CDR2 SVGIG (reference sequence). This CDR3 has 13 residues. The investigators made TCR beta cDNA from 400 to 500 ng total RNA, using a constant-region primer. The TCR beta library was amplified through three nested multiplex PCR rounds in a modified ARM-PCR procedure. A C-beta reverse primer and TRBV1-TRBV30 forward primers served in each of the first two PCR rounds, at about 10 cycles apiece. TCRdb independently ran MiXCR on the multiplex PCR reads; one entry per CDR3 protein. The data contain fewer than 350,000 distinct CDR3 sequences, 65% of them singletons. Comments on this clonotype: What it binds is not known.

Blood RNA came from unsorted whole blood; germline DNA was also extracted. Preoperatively, peripheral blood was drawn, approximately 4.2 milliliters in total. Source material: peripheral blood. This receptor was identified in a middle-aged man with primary liver carcinoma and hepatitis B virus infection. The V call is TRBV30, the J call TRBJ2-5; D possibly matches TRBD1 or TRBD2 (5 bases each). The CDR3 here is CAWSGGFVETQYF. Written as DNA, the CDR3 is TGTGCCTGGAGTGGGGGGTTCGTCGAGACCCAGTACTTC. Supplemented by reference TRBV30 and TRBJ2-5, the full variable domain reads SQTIHQWPATLVQPVGSPLSLECTVEGTSNPNLYWYRQAAGRGLQLLFYSVGIGQISSEVPQNLSASRPQDRQFILSSKKLLLSDSGFYLCAWSGGFVETQYFGPGTRLLVL.